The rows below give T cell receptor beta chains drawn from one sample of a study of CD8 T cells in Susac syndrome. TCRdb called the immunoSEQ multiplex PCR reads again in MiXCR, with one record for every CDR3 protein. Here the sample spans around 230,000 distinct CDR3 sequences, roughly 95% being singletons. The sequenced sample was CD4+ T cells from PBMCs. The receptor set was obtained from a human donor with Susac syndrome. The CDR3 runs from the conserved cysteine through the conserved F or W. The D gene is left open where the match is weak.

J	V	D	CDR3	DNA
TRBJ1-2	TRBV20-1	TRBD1	CSAGGSATGGNYGYTF	TGCAGTGCTGGGGGCTCGGCGACAGGGGGCAACTATGGCTACACCTTC
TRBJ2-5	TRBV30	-	CAWSVSGETQYF	TGTGCCTGGAGTGTGAGCGGAGAGACCCAGTACTTC
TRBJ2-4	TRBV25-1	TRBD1	CASASTQRGTGKNIQYF	TGTGCCAGCGCTTCGACGCAGCGAGGGACAGGGAAAAACATTCAGTACTTC
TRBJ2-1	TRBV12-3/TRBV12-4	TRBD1	CASSRLGQGVGNEQFF	TGTGCCAGCAGCCGGTTAGGACAGGGGGTGGGCAATGAGCAGTTCTTC
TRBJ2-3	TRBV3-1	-	CASSQERGSTDTQYF	TGTGCCAGCAGCCAAGAACGCGGTAGCACAGATACGCAGTATTTT
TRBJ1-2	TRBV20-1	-	CSAPDTPVNTF	TGCAGCGCTCCCGATACCCCAGTCAACACCTTC
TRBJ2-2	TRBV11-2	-	CASSHAGTGELFF	TGTGCCAGCAGCCACGCTGGCACCGGGGAGCTGTTTTTT
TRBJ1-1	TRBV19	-	CASRGAKGLVTEAFF	TGTGCCAGTAGGGGCGCGAAGGGGCTTGTCACTGAAGCTTTCTTT
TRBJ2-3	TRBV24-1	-	CATQAGWSFTDTQYF	TGTGCCACCCAGGCGGGATGGTCTTTCACAGATACGCAGTATTTT
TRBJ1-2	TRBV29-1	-	CSVGPGPLGYTF	TGCAGCGTTGGTCCGGGCCCACTTGGCTACACCTTC
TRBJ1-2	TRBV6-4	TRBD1	CASSPGQENYGYTF	TGTGCCAGCAGCCCGGGACAGGAGAACTATGGCTACACCTTC